What follows describes a single T cell receptor (beta chain). Its binding antigen is unknown. No much larger clonotype is one base removed from it; base qualities were not supplied. Genomic DNA was isolated from the sorted cells so that the TCRbeta CDR3 region could be sequenced. TCRbeta CDR3 regions were sequenced using the immunoSEQ Assay. TCRdb holds this immuneACCESS table with in-frame rearrangements only. Some clones are missing; in checked studies, unresolved V genes explain under half, and the rest has no known cause. This sample has about 69,000 clones in its table, and over 75% of those were observed once. The ten largest make up 6.5% of the sample. This entry comes from a study of OX40 agonist ivuxolimab in advanced cancers. Concerning the study at large: The costimulatory receptor OX40 (CD134) was targeted by ivuxolimab, a fully human IgG2 agonistic monoclonal antibody. Intravenous ivuxolimab was administered to patients every 2 weeks at six dose levels: 0.01, 0.1, 0.3, 1.5, 3 and 10 mg/kg. Of the roughly 52 dose-escalation patients, hepatocellular carcinoma was present in roughly 19, melanoma in roughly 15, renal cell carcinoma in 9 and head and neck cancer in 9. A male proportion of nearly 85% and a mean age of approximately 62 years, ranging from about 20 to 80, were recorded for the dose-escalation cohort. Prior anti-PD-1, anti-PD-L1 or anti-CTLA-4 therapy was permitted, and checkpoint inhibitors had been received by less than 45% of dose-escalation patients. Partial responses occurred in three dose-escalation patients, of whom one had hepatocellular carcinoma and two had cutaneous melanoma. Peripheral TCRbeta sequencing aimed to test whether ivuxolimab altered TCR sequence diversity and caused clonal T-cell expansion. The monotherapy dose-escalation portion (N ≈ 52 patients) of the phase I ivuxolimab trial is reported in the paper. Study-level results and caveats: The antigen specificity of the clonally expanded peripheral T cells was not determined. After ivuxolimab, expanded clones were on average more numerous among CD8+ T cells than among CD4+ T cells. In the 0.1-3.0 mg/kg groups, partial responders were among the patients with the lowest normalized peripheral clonal expansion, particularly in CD8+ T cells. Clonal expansion of both CD4+ and CD8+ blood T cells was observed from baseline to week 6 at doses 0.1 to 3.0 mg/kg. Low levels of normalized T-cell clonal expansion were also seen in some patients who did not respond.

Patients with a history of autoimmune disease or receiving systemic immunosuppression were excluded from the trial. Peripheral blood for TCR sequencing was collected from all dose cohorts at baseline, on cycle 4 day 1, and on cycle 7 day 1. Samples came from an open-label, multicenter, first-in-human phase I dose-escalation trial of ivuxolimab. Adults with locally advanced or metastatic head and neck squamous cell, hepatocellular, melanoma or renal cell carcinoma were enrolled in the trial. Before TCR sequencing, CD4+ and CD8+ T cells were separately sorted from peripheral blood. CDR1 and CDR2 (MGHRA, YSYEKL) derive from the germline V gene. The V end loses 8 bases and the J end loses 4 bases, and a stretch of 15 bases separates them. Inclusive of the bounding cysteine and phenylalanine, the CDR3 is 14 residues long. Only CDR3 DNA remains: 42 bases, in frame from the first base.

This material consisted of CD4+ or CD8+ T cells sorted from blood, taken in a trial of the OX40 agonist ivuxolimab. The receptor chain draws on TRBV4-1 and TRBJ1-5, with an unclear D gene assignment. The TCR was taken from an adult with an advanced solid tumor such as melanoma, head and neck, liver or kidney cancer. The CDR3 protein sequence reads: CASSITAKNQPQHF. Here is the DNA: TGCGCCAGCTCTATTACAGCTAAGAATCAGCCCCAGCATTTT.